These 10 T cell receptor beta chains were all obtained from the same sample, sequenced in a study of T-cell reconstitution after alpha-beta-depleted transplantation in children. Unique molecular identifiers were built into the TCRbeta library. TCRdb re-derived calls from the PCR reads in MiXCR, one entry per CDR3 protein. Seen here are 55,000 to 85,000 distinct CDR3 sequences, approximately 11% observed once, and the top ten hold over 10%. Sequenced material: PBMCs, taken before TCRalphabeta/CD19-depleted stem cell transplant. These receptors came from a boy younger than 18 with acute myeloid leukemia, due to receive a stem cell transplant.

This clonotype came up many times. The chain employs TRBV6-5 and TRBJ1-1; D might be TRBD1 (5 bases). CDR3 size: 14 residues. The V end lost 0 bases, the J end lost 5 bases, and 10 bases lay between the germline ends. The germline V gene has CDR1 MNHEY and CDR2 SVGAGI. CDR3 in amino acids: CASSYSGGTTEAFF. The CDR3 coding sequence is TGTGCCAGCAGTTACTCGGGAGGGACGACTGAAGCTTTCTTT.

Worth noting for this clonotype: Given a much more abundant clone one base away, this may be a read error. V usage is TRBV7-9 and J usage is TRBJ2-5; D is perhaps TRBD2 (5 bases). The CDR3 runs to 16 residues. V was trimmed by 1 base and J by 5 bases, leaving 17 bases between them. The germline V gene encodes CDR1 SEHNR and CDR2 FQNEAQ (reference sequence). CDR3 amino acids: CASSLGSRGWAETQYF. In DNA, the CDR3 is TGTGCCAGCAGCTTAGGTTCGAGAGGGTGGGCCGAGACCCAGTACTTC.

Many counts were recorded for this clonotype. This chain connects TRBV5-1 to TRBJ2-1; TRBD2 matches at 7 bases. Germline lookup yields CDR1 SGHRS and CDR2 YFSETQ. The CDR3 spans 14 residues. The junction had 7 bases not matched to a gene; V was cut back by 2 bases and J by 8 bases. CDR3 region: CASSLAGSGHEQFF. CDR3 nucleotides: TGCGCCAGCAGCTTAGCGGGATCGGGACATGAGCAGTTCTTC.

At least ten counts were recorded for this clonotype. The chain combines TRBV2 with TRBJ2-2; D is perhaps TRBD2 (6 bases). The CDR3 has 14 amino acids. Trimming took off 0 bases at V and 7 bases at J, with 9 bases between the two ends. CDR1 SNHLY and CDR2 FYNNEI come from the germline V gene. CDR3 DNA sequence: TGTGCCAGCAGTGAAGCGGGGGGAATCGGGGAGCTGTTTTTT. Translated: CASSEAGGIGELFF.

This clonotype was seen repeatedly, ten times or more. V is TRBV29-1 and J is TRBJ2-1, with D perhaps matching TRBD2 (5 bases). Per the germline V gene, CDR1 is SQVTM and CDR2 is ANQGSEA. Trimming pared 6 bases from V and 10 bases from J, leaving 13 bases between. There are 11 residues in the CDR3. CDR3 bases: TGCAGCGTACGTGTGGAGGCCGAGCAGTTCTTC. The encoded protein is CSVRVEAEQFF.

This clonotype showed up many times. For the CDR3, the DNA is TGTGCCAGCACCCATGGGGGCTCCTACAATGAGCAGTTCTTC. Encoded protein: CASTHGGSYNEQFF. The gene calls are TRBV12-3 or TRBV12-4 and TRBJ2-1; D is perhaps TRBD1 or TRBD2 (5 bases each). The CDR3 sequence is 14 residues long. V was shortened by 7 bases and J by 0 bases, with 10 bases between the two germline ends.

This clonotype appeared a few times. This chain links TRBV6-5 with TRBJ2-7; D gene ambiguous. The length of the CDR3 is 14 residues. Germline V gene data show CDR1 as MNHEY and CDR2 as SVGAGI. V lost 5 bases and J lost 2, with 13 bases in between. CDR3 nucleotides: TGTGCCAGCAGTCCCGCTGGTCGGCCCTACGAGCAGTACTTC. Protein product: CASSPAGRPYEQYF.

In DNA, the CDR3 is TGTGCCAGCGGCCCCGGACTACCGGGTCACTACGAGCAGTACGTC. It yields the protein CASGPGLPGHYEQYV. This chain joins TRBV4-2 and TRBJ2-7; D perhaps matches TRBD2 (6 bases). With 8 bases removed from V and 3 bases from J, the gap between germline ends came to 20 bases. This CDR3 spans 15 amino acids. The germline gives CDR1 LGHNA, CDR2 YNFKEQ.

This clonotype was seen many times. V and J are TRBV29-1 and TRBJ2-1, with a tentative D call TRBD2 (7 bases). Per the germline V gene, CDR1 is SQVTM and CDR2 is ANQGSEA. The V and J ends lost 4 bases and 5 bases respectively, with 24 bases between them. The length of the CDR3 is 17 residues. The chain's CDR3 is CSVVGGLPRGRHNEQFF. CDR3 nucleotide sequence: TGCAGCGTTGTAGGGGGACTACCCCGGGGGAGGCACAATGAGCAGTTCTTC.

This clonotype occurred many times. The chain employs TRBV20-1 and TRBJ1-1; 9 nucleotides align to TRBD1. Germline loops: CDR1 DFQATT, CDR2 SNEGSKA (reference sequence). The CDR3 has 15 residues. Trimming cost V 6 bases and J 0 bases; bases outside gene matches: 8. The CDR3 loop is CSAEDRGGMNTEAFF. The CDR3 DNA reads TGCAGTGCCGAGGACAGGGGAGGAATGAACACTGAAGCTTTCTTT.